This TCR beta chain was observed in a study of cytomegalovirus exposure and HLA in healthy donors (dated 2017 in TCRdb). Background for the entire study: The 650 to 750 repertoires of the first cohort and the 95 to 150 validation repertoires were produced on the same platform, according to a later analysis. The study was designed to test whether signatures of past pathogen exposure could be identified by cataloging public T cell receptors. In addition to the first cohort of hundreds of subjects, a separate validation cohort of approximately 110 different subjects was used. High-throughput TCR immunosequencing, statistical association of individual TCRs with disease status, and machine learning were combined to predict cytomegalovirus infection status.

Donors formed part of the validation cohort, which comprised 95 to 150 subjects and was distinct from the first cohort of roughly 600 subjects. The method behind the library was the immunoSEQ multiplex PCR assay. The study's own analysis went as follows. A statistical classification framework was built to diagnose cytomegalovirus status from the catalog of TCR beta chain sequences. TCRdb carries this immuneACCESS record with in-frame sequences only. Its versions omit some clonotypes, under half of them owing to an unresolved V gene in the studies checked, with the rest unexplained. V and J calls and clone size follow that table, whereas D and trimming were derived from the DNA. The sample table lists about 120,000 clones, approximately 89% of them with a count of one. Together, the top ten hold approximately 1.9% of the sample. Findings and caveats that apply to the study as a whole: A later analysis found that TCRs clustered in the first cohort also tended to co-occur in the 110 or so validation repertoires, with approximately 95% of cluster scores above 0. The study listed 150 to 200 TCR beta chains as associated with cytomegalovirus. The validation cohort had no HLA typing available for a later analysis, so co-occurrence within that cohort was assessed over all 130 or so repertoires. Three of the identified cytomegalovirus-associated TCR beta chains were confirmed in vitro to be specific for cytomegalovirus antigens. While some public TCRs were present in many individuals, most TCR sequences turned up only very rarely across donors. The classifier was reported to diagnose cytomegalovirus status with high specificity and sensitivity in both the original and validation cohorts. According to the authors, the approach could potentially be generalized to other disease states and immunological phenotypes.

As concerns this clone: What this receptor recognizes is not known. The input lacks base qualities; no much larger clone sits a single base away.

The CDR3 runs 15 amino acids, cysteine and phenylalanine included. Left in the record is the CDR3 DNA by itself, 45 bases read in frame from the first base. The germline V gene sets CDR1 to SNHLY and CDR2 to FYNNEI. V is clipped by 2 bases and J by 5 bases, and the sequence between their germline boundaries is 15 bases long. The chain joins TRBV2 to TRBJ2-5, with the D gene call left open. The TCR comes from a woman under 30 in good health and CMV-seronegative. The sequenced sample was PBMCs. The DNA sequence is TGTGCCAGCAGTGAATTGTCTGGGCTTGGGGAGACCCAGTACTTC. Translation gives CASSELSGLGETQYF.